This T cell receptor (beta chain) emerged from a study of shared clonotypes between healthy human individuals. Clones were read by immunoSEQ multiplex PCR, and TCRdb kept only the in-frame ones, dropping some. This sample has 2 million to 2.5 million clones, with 90% to 95% found just once. This sequence originates from a man aged 18 to 29 in good health. Sequencing used naive CD4+ T cells sorted from blood. As for subset: CD45RA+ positively selected.

CDR3 DNA: TGTGCCAGCAGTTCGGACAGAGCCGGAACTTTCTTT. It codes for CASSSDRAGTFF. The chain carries TRBV6-1 and TRBJ1-1, with a tentative D call TRBD1 (6 bases). This CDR3 has 12 amino acids. Germline assignment: CDR1 MNHNS and CDR2 SASEGT. V lost 5 bases and J 12 bases, leaving 16 bases between the germline ends.